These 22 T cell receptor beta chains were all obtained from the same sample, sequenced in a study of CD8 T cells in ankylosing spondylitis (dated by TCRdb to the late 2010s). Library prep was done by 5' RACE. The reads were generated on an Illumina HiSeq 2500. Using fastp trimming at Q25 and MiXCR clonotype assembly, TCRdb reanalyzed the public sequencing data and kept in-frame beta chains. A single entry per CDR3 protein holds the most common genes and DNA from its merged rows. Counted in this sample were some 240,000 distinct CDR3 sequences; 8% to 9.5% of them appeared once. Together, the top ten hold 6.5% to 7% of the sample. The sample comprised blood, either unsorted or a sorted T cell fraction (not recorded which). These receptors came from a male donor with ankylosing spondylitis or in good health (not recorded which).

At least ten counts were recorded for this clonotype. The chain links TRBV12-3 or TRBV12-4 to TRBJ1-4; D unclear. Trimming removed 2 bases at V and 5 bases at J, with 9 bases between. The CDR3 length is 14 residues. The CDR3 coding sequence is TGTGCCAGCAGTTTAAAGGGTCTCAATGAAAAACTGTTTTTT. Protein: CASSLKGLNEKLFF.

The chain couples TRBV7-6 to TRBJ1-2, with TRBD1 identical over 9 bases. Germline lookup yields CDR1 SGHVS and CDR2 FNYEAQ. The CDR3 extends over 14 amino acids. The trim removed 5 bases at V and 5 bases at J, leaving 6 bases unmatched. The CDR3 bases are TGTGCCAGCAGCAGGGACAGGGTAGGGTATGGCTACACCTTC. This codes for CASSRDRVGYGYTF.

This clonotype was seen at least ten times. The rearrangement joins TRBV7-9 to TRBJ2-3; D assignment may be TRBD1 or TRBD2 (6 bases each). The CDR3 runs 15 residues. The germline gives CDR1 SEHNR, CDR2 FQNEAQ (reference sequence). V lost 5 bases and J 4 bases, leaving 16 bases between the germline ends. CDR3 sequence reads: CASSKGGPGSDTQYF. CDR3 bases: TGTGCCAGCAGCAAGGGGGGCCCCGGGTCAGATACGCAGTATTTT.

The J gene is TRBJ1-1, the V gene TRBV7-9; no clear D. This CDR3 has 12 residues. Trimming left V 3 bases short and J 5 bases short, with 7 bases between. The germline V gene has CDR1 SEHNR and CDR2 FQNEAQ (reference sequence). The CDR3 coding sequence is TGTGCCAGCAGCTTGGAATGGACTGAAGCTTTCTTT. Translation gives CASSLEWTEAFF.

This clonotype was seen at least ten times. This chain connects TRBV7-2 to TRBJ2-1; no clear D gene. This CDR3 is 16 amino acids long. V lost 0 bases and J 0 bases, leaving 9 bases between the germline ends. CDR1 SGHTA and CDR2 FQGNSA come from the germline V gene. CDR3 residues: CASSLALESSYNEQFF. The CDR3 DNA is TGTGCCAGCAGCTTAGCGCTGGAAAGCTCCTACAATGAGCAGTTCTTC.

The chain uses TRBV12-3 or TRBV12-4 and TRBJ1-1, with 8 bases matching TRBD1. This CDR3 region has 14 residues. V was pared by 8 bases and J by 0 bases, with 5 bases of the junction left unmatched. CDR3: CASSQGALNTEAFF. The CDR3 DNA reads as TGTGCCAGCTCCCAGGGGGCGTTGAACACTGAAGCTTTCTTT.

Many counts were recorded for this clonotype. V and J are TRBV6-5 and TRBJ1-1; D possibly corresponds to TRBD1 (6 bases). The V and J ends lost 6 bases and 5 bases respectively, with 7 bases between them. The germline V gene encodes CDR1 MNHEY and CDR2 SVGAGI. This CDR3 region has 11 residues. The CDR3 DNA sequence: TGTGCCAGCAGAGGACAGACTGAAGCTTTCTTT. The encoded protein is CASRGQTEAFF.

The CDR3 sequence: CASSRSNTEAFF. CDR3 DNA: TGTGCCAGCAGCCGATCGAACACTGAAGCTTTCTTT. This chain connects TRBV7-8 to TRBJ1-1; D not resolved. Per the germline V gene, CDR1 is SGHVS and CDR2 is FQNEAQ. V lost 5 bases, J lost 1 base, and 5 bases lay in between. This CDR3 region has 12 residues.

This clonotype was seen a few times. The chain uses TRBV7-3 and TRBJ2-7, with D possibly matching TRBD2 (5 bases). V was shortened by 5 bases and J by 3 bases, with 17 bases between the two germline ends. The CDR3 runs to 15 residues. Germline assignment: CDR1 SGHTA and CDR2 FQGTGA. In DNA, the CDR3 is TGTGCCAGCAGCCCTTCGGATAGGGAGCTCTACGAGCAGTACTTC. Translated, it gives CASSPSDRELYEQYF.

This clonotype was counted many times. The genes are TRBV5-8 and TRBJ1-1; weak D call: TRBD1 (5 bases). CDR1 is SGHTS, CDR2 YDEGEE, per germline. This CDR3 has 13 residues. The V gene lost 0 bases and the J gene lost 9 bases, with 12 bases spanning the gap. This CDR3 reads CASSLVTGSQAFF. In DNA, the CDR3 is TGTGCCAGCAGCTTGGTTACAGGCTCCCAAGCTTTCTTT.

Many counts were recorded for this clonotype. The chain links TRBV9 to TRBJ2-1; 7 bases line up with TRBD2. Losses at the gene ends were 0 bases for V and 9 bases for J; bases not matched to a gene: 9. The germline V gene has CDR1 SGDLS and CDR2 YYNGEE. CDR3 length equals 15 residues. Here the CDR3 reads CASSVGASGTGEQFF. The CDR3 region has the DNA TGTGCCAGCAGCGTAGGGGCTAGCGGCACAGGTGAGCAGTTCTTC.

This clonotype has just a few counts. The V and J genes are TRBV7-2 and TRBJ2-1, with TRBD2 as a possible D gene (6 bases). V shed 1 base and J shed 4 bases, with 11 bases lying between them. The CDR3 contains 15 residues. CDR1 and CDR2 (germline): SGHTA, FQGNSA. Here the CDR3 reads CASSLEAAGYNEQFF. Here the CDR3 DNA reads TGTGCCAGCAGCTTAGAAGCGGCGGGGTACAATGAGCAGTTCTTC.

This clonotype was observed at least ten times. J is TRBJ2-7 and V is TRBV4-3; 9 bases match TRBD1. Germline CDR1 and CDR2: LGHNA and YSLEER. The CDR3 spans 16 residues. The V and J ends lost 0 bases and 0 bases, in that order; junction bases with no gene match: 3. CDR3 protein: CASSQEGTGSSYEQYF. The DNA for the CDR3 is TGCGCCAGCAGCCAAGAGGGGACAGGGAGCTCCTACGAGCAGTACTTC.

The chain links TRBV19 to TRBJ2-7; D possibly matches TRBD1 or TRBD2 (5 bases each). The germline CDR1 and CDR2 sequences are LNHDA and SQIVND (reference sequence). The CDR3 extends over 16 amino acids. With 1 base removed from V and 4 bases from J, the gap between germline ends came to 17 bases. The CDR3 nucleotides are TGTGCCAGTAGTATAGGTCTTCGGGACGCGGCGTACGAGCAGTACTTC. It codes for CASSIGLRDAAYEQYF.

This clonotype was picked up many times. CDR3 protein: CASSLVASSYNEQFF. The DNA of the CDR3 is TGCGCCAGCAGCTTGGTAGCGAGCTCCTACAATGAGCAGTTCTTC. The chain is built from TRBV5-1 and TRBJ2-1; tentatively, D is TRBD2 (5 bases). Per germline, CDR1 SGHRS and CDR2 YFSETQ. CDR3 length equals 15 residues. Trimming took 0 bases from V and 0 from J, leaving 7 bases between them.

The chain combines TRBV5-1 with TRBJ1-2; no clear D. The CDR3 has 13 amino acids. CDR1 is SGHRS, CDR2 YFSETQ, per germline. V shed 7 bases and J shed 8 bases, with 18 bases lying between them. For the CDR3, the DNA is TGCGCCAGCCACGCGGAAGGCCCGGGGGGCTACACCTTC. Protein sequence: CASHAEGPGGYTF.

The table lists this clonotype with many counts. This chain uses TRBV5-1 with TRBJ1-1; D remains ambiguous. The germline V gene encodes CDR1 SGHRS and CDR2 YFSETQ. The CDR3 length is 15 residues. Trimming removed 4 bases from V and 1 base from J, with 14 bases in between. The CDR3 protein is CASSLMGGENTEAFF. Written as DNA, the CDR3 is TGCGCCAGCAGCCTGATGGGTGGGGAGAACACTGAAGCTTTCTTT.

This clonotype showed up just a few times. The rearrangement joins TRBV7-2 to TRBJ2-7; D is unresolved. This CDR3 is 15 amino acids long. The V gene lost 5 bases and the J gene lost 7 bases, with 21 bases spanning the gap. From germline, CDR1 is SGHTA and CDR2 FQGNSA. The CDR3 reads CASSPLGFLWSEQYF. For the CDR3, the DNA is TGTGCCAGCAGCCCCTTGGGGTTTCTATGGTCGGAGCAGTACTTC.

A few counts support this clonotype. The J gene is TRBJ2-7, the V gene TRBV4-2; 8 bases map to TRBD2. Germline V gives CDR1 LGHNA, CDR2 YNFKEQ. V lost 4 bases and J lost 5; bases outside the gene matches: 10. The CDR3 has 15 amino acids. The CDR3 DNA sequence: TGTGCCAGCAGCCGGGGGCCTAGCGGGTGCCACGAGCAGTACTTC. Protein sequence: CASSRGPSGCHEQYF.

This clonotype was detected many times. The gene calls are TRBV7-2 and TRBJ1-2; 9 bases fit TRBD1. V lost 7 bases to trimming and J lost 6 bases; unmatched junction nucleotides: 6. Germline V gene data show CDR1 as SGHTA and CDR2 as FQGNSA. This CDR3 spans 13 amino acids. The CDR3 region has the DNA TGTGCCAGCACCCCGGACAGGGGCAATGGCTACACCTTC. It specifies CASTPDRGNGYTF.

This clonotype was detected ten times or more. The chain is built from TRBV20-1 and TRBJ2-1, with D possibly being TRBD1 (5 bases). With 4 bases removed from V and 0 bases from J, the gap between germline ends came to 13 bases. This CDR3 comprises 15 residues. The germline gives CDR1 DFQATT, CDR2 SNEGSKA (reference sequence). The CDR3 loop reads CSATPQQASYNEQFF. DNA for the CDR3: TGCAGTGCTACACCTCAACAGGCCTCCTACAATGAGCAGTTCTTC.

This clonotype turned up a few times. In DNA, the CDR3 is TGCAGTGCTAGAGAGGAGGGAGGGGATGCGCTTGATGAGACCCAGTACTTC. This gives the protein CSAREEGGDALDETQYF. The genes are TRBV20-1 and TRBJ2-5; 7 bases fit TRBD2. Germline V gene sequence: CDR1 DFQATT, CDR2 SNEGSKA (reference sequence). Unmatched junction bases numbered 15, after V lost 0 bases and J lost 5 bases. This CDR3 contains 17 residues.